In its sample, the clone carrying this TCR beta chain was seen a few times. The CDR3 is 12 amino acids. V shed 4 bases and J shed 5 bases, with 6 bases lying between them. Germline V gene sequence: CDR1 MGHRA, CDR2 YSYEKL. TCRdb used MiXCR to reprocess the 5' RACE reads, holding one entry per CDR3 protein. The sample contains roughly 520,000 distinct CDR3 sequences, roughly a fifth of which appear only once. The data were taken from a study of T cells after yellow fever vaccination. The V gene is TRBV4-1, the J gene TRBJ2-1; D unclear. The material sequenced was PBMCs, taken 21 days after the first yellow fever vaccination. This sequence originates from a young man who received the YFV17D yellow fever vaccine. As DNA, the CDR3 is TGCGCCAGCAGCCCTTCTCACAATGAGCAGTTCTTC. Translated: CASSPSHNEQFF.